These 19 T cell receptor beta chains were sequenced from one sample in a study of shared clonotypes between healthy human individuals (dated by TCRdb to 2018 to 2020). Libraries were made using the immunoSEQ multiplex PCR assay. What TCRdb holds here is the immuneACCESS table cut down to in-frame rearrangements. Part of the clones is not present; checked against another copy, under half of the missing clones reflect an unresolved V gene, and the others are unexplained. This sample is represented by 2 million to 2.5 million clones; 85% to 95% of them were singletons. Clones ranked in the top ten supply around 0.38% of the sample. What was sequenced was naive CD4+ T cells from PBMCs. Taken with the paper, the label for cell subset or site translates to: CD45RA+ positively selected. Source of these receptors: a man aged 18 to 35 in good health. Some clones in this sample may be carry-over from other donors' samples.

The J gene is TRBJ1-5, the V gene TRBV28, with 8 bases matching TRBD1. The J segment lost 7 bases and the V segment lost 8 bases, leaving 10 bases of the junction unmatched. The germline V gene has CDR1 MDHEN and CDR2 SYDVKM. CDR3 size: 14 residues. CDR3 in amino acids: CASRIGQGTQPQHF. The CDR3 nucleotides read TGTGCCAGCCGCATAGGACAGGGAACCCAGCCCCAGCATTTT.

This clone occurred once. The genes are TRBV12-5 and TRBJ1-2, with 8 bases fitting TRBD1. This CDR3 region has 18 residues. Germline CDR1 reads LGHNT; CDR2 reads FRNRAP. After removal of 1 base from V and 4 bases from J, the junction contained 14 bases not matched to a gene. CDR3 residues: CASGLDRRGQGIFYGYTF. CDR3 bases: TGTGCTAGTGGTTTGGACCGACGAGGACAGGGAATATTCTATGGCTACACCTTC.

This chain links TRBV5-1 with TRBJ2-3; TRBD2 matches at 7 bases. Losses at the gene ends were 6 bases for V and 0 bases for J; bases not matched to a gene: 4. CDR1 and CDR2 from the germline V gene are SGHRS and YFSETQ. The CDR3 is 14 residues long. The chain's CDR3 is CASMPSGSTDTQYF. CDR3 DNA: TGCGCCAGCATGCCTAGCGGTAGCACAGATACGCAGTATTTT.

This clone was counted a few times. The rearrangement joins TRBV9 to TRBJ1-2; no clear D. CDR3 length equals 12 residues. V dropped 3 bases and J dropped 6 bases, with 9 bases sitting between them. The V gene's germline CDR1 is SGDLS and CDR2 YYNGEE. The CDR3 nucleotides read TGTGCCAGCAGCGCCCAGACGGATGGCTACACCTTC. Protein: CASSAQTDGYTF.

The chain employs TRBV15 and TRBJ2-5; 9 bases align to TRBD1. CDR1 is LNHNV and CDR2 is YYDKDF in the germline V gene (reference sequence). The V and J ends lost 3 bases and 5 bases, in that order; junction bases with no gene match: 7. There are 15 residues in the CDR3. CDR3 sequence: CATSRGQGWLETQYF. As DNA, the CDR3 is TGTGCCACCAGCAGGGGACAGGGTTGGTTGGAGACCCAGTACTTC.

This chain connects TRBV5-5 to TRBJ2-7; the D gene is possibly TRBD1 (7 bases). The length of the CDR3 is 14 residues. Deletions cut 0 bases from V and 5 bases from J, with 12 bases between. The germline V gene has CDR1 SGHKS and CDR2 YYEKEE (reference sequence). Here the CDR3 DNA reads TGTGCCAGCAGCTTGGACGGCAGGGGGGACGAGCAGTACTTC. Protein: CASSLDGRGDEQYF.

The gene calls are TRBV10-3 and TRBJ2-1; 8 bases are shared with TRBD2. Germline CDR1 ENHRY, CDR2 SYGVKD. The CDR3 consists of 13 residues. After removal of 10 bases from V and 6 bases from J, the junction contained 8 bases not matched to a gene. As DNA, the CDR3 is TGTGCCACCCTCCTTAGCGGGGTCAATGAGCAGTTCTTC. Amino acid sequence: CATLLSGVNEQFF.

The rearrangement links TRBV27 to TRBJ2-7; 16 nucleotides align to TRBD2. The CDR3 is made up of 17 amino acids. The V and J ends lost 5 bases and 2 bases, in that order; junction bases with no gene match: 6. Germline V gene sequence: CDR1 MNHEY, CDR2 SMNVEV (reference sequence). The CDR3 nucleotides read TGTGCCAGCAGTACGGGGACTAGCGGGAGGGGCCCCTACGAGCAGTACTTC. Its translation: CASSTGTSGRGPYEQYF.

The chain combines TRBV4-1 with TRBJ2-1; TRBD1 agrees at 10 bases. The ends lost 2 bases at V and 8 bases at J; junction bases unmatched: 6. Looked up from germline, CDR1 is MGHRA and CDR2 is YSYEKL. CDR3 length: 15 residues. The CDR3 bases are TGCGCCAGCAGCCAACTCCCGACAGGGGGCGATGAGCAGTTCTTC. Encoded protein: CASSQLPTGGDEQFF.

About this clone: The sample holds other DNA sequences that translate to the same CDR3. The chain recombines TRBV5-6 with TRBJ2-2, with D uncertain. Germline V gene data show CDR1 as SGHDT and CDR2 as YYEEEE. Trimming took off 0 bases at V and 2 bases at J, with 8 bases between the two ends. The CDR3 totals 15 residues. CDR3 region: CASSLGQINTGELFF. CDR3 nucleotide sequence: TGTGCCAGCAGCTTGGGCCAGATAAACACCGGGGAGCTGTTTTTT.

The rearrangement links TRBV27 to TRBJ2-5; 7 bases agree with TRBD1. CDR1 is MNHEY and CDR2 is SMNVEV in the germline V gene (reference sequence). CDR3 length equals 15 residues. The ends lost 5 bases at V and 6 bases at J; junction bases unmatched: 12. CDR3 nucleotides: TGTGCCAGCAGTCCCCAGCCGACAGGGTCGAAGACCCAGTACTTC. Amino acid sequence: CASSPQPTGSKTQYF.

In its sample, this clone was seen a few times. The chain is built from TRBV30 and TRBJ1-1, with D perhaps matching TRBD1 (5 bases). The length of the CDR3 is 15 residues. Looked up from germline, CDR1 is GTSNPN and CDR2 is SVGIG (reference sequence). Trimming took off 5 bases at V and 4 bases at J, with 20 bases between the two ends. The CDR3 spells CAWGRGPGVRTEAFF. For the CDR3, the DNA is TGTGCCTGGGGAAGAGGGCCGGGGGTCCGCACTGAAGCTTTCTTT.

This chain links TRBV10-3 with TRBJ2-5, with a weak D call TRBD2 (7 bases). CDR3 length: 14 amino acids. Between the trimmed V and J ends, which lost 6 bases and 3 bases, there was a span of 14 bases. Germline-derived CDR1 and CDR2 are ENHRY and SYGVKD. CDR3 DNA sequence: TGTGCCATCAGCGATAGGGGGAGGGAAGAGACCCAGTACTTC. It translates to CAISDRGREETQYF.

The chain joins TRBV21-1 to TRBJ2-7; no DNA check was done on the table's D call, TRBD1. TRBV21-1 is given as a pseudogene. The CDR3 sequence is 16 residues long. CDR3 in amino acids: CASSWGPGQGFYEQYF. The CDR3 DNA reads TGTGCCAGCAGCTGGGGTCCGGGACAGGGATTCTACGAGCAGTACTTC.

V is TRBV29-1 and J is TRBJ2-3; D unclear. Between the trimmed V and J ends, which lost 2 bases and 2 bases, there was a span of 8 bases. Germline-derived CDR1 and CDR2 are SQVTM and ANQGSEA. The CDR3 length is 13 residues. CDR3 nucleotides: TGCAGCGTTGAAAGAACCCCCACAGATACGCAGTATTTT. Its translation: CSVERTPTDTQYF.

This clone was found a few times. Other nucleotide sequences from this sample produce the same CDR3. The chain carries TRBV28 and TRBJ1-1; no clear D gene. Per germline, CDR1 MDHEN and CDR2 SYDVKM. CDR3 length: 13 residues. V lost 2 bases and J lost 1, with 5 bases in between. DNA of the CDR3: TGTGCCAGCAGTTTACGGGGGAACACTGAAGCTTTCTTT. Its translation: CASSLRGNTEAFF.

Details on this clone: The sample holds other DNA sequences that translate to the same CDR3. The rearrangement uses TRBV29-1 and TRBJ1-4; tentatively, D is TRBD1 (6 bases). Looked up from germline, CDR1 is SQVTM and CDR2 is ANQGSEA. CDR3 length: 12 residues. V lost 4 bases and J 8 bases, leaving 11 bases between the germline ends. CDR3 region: CSVGRQGEKLFF. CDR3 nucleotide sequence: TGCAGCGTTGGCAGGCAGGGGGAAAAACTGTTTTTT.

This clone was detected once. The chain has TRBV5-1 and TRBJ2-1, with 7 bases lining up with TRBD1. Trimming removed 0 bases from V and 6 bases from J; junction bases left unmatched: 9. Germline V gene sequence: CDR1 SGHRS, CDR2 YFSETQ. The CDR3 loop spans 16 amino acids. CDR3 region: CASSLARGTAFNEQFF. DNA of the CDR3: TGCGCCAGCAGCTTGGCGAGAGGGACAGCCTTCAATGAGCAGTTCTTC. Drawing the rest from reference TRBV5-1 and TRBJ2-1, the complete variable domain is KAGVTQTPRYLIKTRGQQVTLSCSPISGHRSVSWYQQTPGQGLQFLFEYFSETQRNKGNFPGRFSGRQFSNSRSEMNVSTLELGDSALYLCASSLARGTAFNEQFFGPGTRLTVL.

CDR3 nucleotides: TGTGCCAGCAGCACAGGGGTCAGAGGCTCCTACGAGCAGTACTTC. Translating it yields CASSTGVRGSYEQYF. The chain links TRBV6-1 to TRBJ2-7; TRBD1 matches 7 bases. Germline V gene data show CDR1 as MNHNS and CDR2 as SASEGT. Trimming took 6 bases from V and 0 from J; bases not matched to a gene: 8. The CDR3 extends over 15 amino acids.